Sequencing of this T cell receptor (beta chain) was carried out in a study of identical twins. The V gene's germline CDR1 is LGHNA and CDR2 YSLEER. The CDR3 loop spans 15 amino acids. The V gene lost 0 bases and the J gene lost 0 bases, with 7 bases spanning the gap. Regarding the study as a whole: With beta out-of-frame sequences, excess sharing by twins was weaker.

This clonotype was seen ten or more times. The antigen is unknown. Unique molecular identifiers were present on the cDNA, which also gained a universal primer site by template switching. TCRdb passed the 5' RACE reads through MiXCR, listing each CDR3 protein once. Of hundreds of thousands of distinct CDR3 sequences listed, around a tenth are singletons. Material: memory (CD45RO+) T cells sorted from blood. The clonotype comes from a woman aged 18-30 years in good health. The genes are TRBV4-3 and TRBJ2-3; D is ambiguous. For the CDR3, the DNA is TGCGCCAGCAGCCAAGATTTGGCCAGCACAGATACGCAGTATTTT. Amino acids: CASSQDLASTDTQYF.